The entry below gives a single TCR beta chain sequence along with its context. This clone was detected once. It has no known antigen specificity. No qualities accompany the bases; no much larger clone lies one base away. Reading the germline V gene (reference sequence) gives CDR1 SGHNT and CDR2 YYREEE. Trimming removed 0 bases from V and 6 bases from J, leaving 11 bases between the germline ends. Its CDR3 holds 14 amino acids, cysteine through phenylalanine. Only the CDR3 region is kept as DNA, spanning 42 bases read in frame from base 1. This sample is part of a study of T cell responses to AZD1222 COVID-19 vaccine listed by TCRdb under 2021. The study in broad terms: AZD1222 recipients given second doses at about 4 weeks or at about 12 weeks were pooled, since spike-specific TCR depth and breadth were not found to differ between the two schedules. A total of approximately 250 trial participants underwent TCR sequencing, of whom more than 200 had received two doses of AZD1222 and about 26 had received two doses of the MenACWY control vaccine. Trial participants were enrolled by age into subgroups of 18-55, 56-69 and 70-plus years, and around 140, 26 and 57 TCR-sequenced participants, respectively, were included in these subgroups. Overall study outcomes, separate from this receptor: In the small 56-69-year group, the increase in depth fell short of significance, most likely because of low power. Nearly half of unique spike-specific TCRs reportedly recognized epitopes outside regions mutated in the B.1.351 and B.1.1.7 variants. The vaccine-associated CD4 TCRs covered the entire spike protein, and the dominant responses fell in regions 160-218 and 743-854. No day 14 peak-response samples were available, so repertoires were characterized only after the peak T cell response. Spike-specific TCR breadth and depth rose significantly after two AZD1222 doses compared with day 0 and with MenACWY recipients. Conclusions about previously exposed vaccinees are limited, since just five or six AZD1222 recipients were seropositive for SARS-CoV-2 at baseline. Most participants were white British and females outnumbered males, and the authors suggested that clonal diversity may have been underestimated.

The CDR3 regions of human TCRbeta chains were analyzed by immunosequencing. Under the source paper's analysis protocol: TCRs in the repertoires were compared against a reference library of SARS-CoV-2-specific TCRs that had been generated with the MIRA antigen-specificity platform. Breadth meant the fraction of unique TCRs that were SARS-CoV-2-associated, whereas depth meant the fraction of total T cells that were SARS-CoV-2-associated. Using the MIRA data, every spike-specific TCR was mapped to the spike region that the TCR reacted to and assigned to either a CD4 or a CD8 class. Log10-transformed breadth and depth values were compared by one-way ANOVA with Sidak's multiple comparisons tests. Sourced from immuneACCESS, this table was stored by TCRdb with only in-frame sequences that have V and J called. A share of the clones is absent; for the studies checked, an unresolved V gene accounts for under half, and the remainder has no known explanation. That table furnishes V, J and clone size, whereas the DNA furnished D and trimming. The sample yields 100,000 to 150,000 clones; 85% to 90% were counted once. Of the sample, under 35% falls within the top ten clones.

Interpreted using the paper, the time point label stands for: baseline before first vaccination. Vaccinee samples were obtained from the UK trials COV001 and COV002, which included a single-blind randomized controlled phase 2/3 trial of AZD1222 (ChAdOx1 nCoV-19) in healthy adults. For TCRbeta chain sequencing, PBMC samples were collected from trial participants at day 0 and at day 28 after the second dose. Sequences were derived from peripheral blood, sampled on day 0 of AZD1222 vaccination. The chain is made from TRBV5-4 and TRBJ2-3; the D region may be TRBD1 or TRBD2, each matching 5 bases equally. The receptor was isolated from an adult in good health. The CDR3 region: CASSLAGARDTQYF. The DNA sequence follows: TGTGCCAGCAGCTTGGCCGGGGCCCGCGATACGCAGTATTTT.